The 28 T cell receptor beta chains listed next were all sequenced from one sample in a study of T cells in Graves' hyperthyroidism and ophthalmopathy. Template material for amplifying TCR beta CDR3 regions consisted of RNA transcripts. The HTBI primer set served for first-round RT-PCR of the TCR CDR3. Each CDR3 protein is one row after TCRdb ran MiXCR on the multiplex PCR reads. The sample contains about 620,000 distinct CDR3 sequences, about 17% of which appear only once. The material sequenced was blood. These receptors all come from a woman aged 30 to 39 with Graves' hyperthyroidism.

This clonotype turned up a few times. This sequence joins TRBV5-1 and TRBJ2-5; either TRBD1 or TRBD2 may supply D (6 bases each). The germline gives CDR1 SGHRS, CDR2 YFSETQ. Trimming left V 4 bases short and J 5 bases short, with 15 bases between. This CDR3 is built from 14 residues. CDR3 coding DNA: TGCGCCAGCAGCCCGGGGGCGGATTCGGAGACCCAGTACTTC. This codes for CASSPGADSETQYF.

This clonotype was seen a single time. The chain employs TRBV10-1 and TRBJ2-2; D remains unclear. This CDR3 contains 14 residues. V was shortened by 4 bases and J by 5 bases, with 11 bases between the two germline ends. The germline V gene encodes CDR1 WNHNN and CDR2 SYGVQD (reference sequence). This CDR3 is CASSVGLRTGELFF. CDR3 sequence (DNA): TGCGCCAGCAGTGTAGGTTTACGGACCGGGGAGCTGTTTTTT.

This clonotype was counted at least ten times. J is TRBJ2-5 and V is TRBV7-3, with D possibly being TRBD2 (5 bases). CDR3 length: 13 amino acids. Germline CDR1 is SGHTA and CDR2 is FQGTGA. Trimming left V 5 bases short and J 2 bases short, with 9 bases between. The CDR3 nucleotides are TGTGCCAGCAGCGCTCTAGCTCAAGAGACCCAGTACTTC. Amino acid sequence: CASSALAQETQYF. Complete variable domain (other parts from reference TRBV7-3 and TRBJ2-5): GAGVSQTPSNKVTEKGKYVELRCDPISGHTALYWYRQSLGQGPEFLIYFQGTGAADDSGLPNDRFFAVRPEGSVSTLKIQRTERGDSAVYLCASSALAQETQYFGPGTRLLVL.

In this sample, this clonotype turned up many times. V usage is TRBV27 and J usage is TRBJ2-7; 8 nucleotides agree with TRBD1. Losses at the gene ends were 5 bases for V and 5 bases for J; bases not matched to a gene: 5. Germline CDR1 MNHEY, CDR2 SMNVEV (reference sequence). The CDR3 has 13 residues. The CDR3 is CASSINRGNEQYF. As DNA, the CDR3 is TGTGCCAGCAGTATTAACAGGGGGAACGAGCAGTACTTC.

Ten or more counts support this clonotype. The rearrangement joins TRBV10-3 to TRBJ1-6, with D possibly being TRBD1 (6 bases). CDR3 size: 14 residues. The V end was cut by 3 bases, the J end by 8 bases, with 11 bases between. Germline V gives CDR1 ENHRY, CDR2 SYGVKD. The CDR3 region is CAISEGGADSPLHF. CDR3 DNA: TGTGCCATCAGTGAAGGGGGGGCTGATTCACCCCTCCACTTT.

This clonotype was found many times. This chain connects TRBV7-2 to TRBJ2-3; D is unresolved. The CDR3 is made up of 14 amino acids. Per the germline V gene, CDR1 is SGHTA and CDR2 is FQGNSA. V lost 0 bases, J lost 6 bases, and 10 bases lay in between. CDR3 residues: CASSLADGSDTQYF. CDR3 DNA: TGTGCCAGCAGCTTAGCGGATGGGTCGGATACGCAGTATTTT.

The rearrangement uses TRBV2 and TRBJ2-7; 12 bases align to TRBD2. Germline trimming cut 4 bases from V and 5 bases from J; bases unmatched to any gene: 6. This CDR3 has 15 residues. Germline loops: CDR1 SNHLY, CDR2 FYNNEI. The CDR3: CASSVSSGRANEQYF. The CDR3 DNA reads as TGTGCCAGCAGTGTTTCTAGCGGGAGGGCCAACGAGCAGTACTTC.

This clonotype has just a few counts. This sequence joins TRBV5-5 and TRBJ2-7; 7 nucleotides align to TRBD1. Germline CDR1 and CDR2: SGHKS and YYEKEE (reference sequence). The length of the CDR3 is 15 residues. Trimming removed 1 base from V and 0 bases from J; junction bases left unmatched: 4. The CDR3 loop reads CASSLPRDSSYEQYF. CDR3 DNA sequence: TGTGCCAGCAGCTTGCCTCGGGACAGCTCCTACGAGCAGTACTTC.

The sample holds a few counts of this clonotype. The chain uses TRBV20-1 and TRBJ1-5; the D is unclear. Germline CDR1 reads DFQATT; CDR2 reads SNEGSKA (reference sequence). The V and J ends lost 6 bases and 5 bases respectively, with 20 bases between them. This CDR3 has 15 residues. CDR3 sequence reads: CSASLTKLTDQPQHF. For the CDR3, the DNA is TGCAGTGCCAGCCTAACCAAACTAACTGATCAGCCCCAGCATTTT.

This clonotype turned up a few times. The chain is built from TRBV28 and TRBJ2-3, with D unresolved. The CDR3 has 13 amino acids. Germline V CDR1 and CDR2: MDHEN, SYDVKM. The ends were cut back, 8 bases at V and 2 bases at J, with 11 bases in the middle. In DNA, the CDR3 is TGTGCCAGCCTTCAGGAGAACACAGATACGCAGTATTTT. Protein sequence: CASLQENTDTQYF.

The CDR3 reads CASSYRDRGAIYF. DNA for the CDR3: TGTGCCAGCAGCTACCGGGACAGGGGGGCCATATATTTT. This chain joins TRBV7-8 and TRBJ1-3; 11 positions match TRBD1. Germline lookup yields CDR1 SGHVS and CDR2 FQNEAQ. CDR3 size: 13 residues. V shed 4 bases and J 11 bases; nucleotides not matched to a gene: 4.

Points on this clonotype: With a much larger clone just one base away, this may be a read error. The CDR3 DNA sequence: TGTGCCAGCAGCCAAGATACGGGGACCCACGAGCAGTACTTC. Its protein is CASSQDTGTHEQYF. The rearrangement joins TRBV3-1 to TRBJ2-7, with D possibly being TRBD1 or TRBD2 (5 bases each). The CDR3 runs to 14 residues. Germline lookup yields CDR1 LGHDT and CDR2 YNNKEL (reference sequence). The V end lost 0 bases, the J end lost 5 bases, and 11 bases lay between the germline ends.

This clonotype was counted ten times or more. V is TRBV6-5 and J is TRBJ1-2, with D perhaps TRBD1 (5 bases). Germline values: CDR1 MNHEY, CDR2 SVGAGI. V shed 0 bases and J shed 6 bases, with 11 bases lying between them. The CDR3 loop spans 14 amino acids. DNA of the CDR3: TGTGCCAGCAGTTACTCGAGTCAGGGTGATGGCTACACCTTC. Its translation: CASSYSSQGDGYTF.

The genes are TRBV5-1 and TRBJ2-4; D possibly matches TRBD1 or TRBD2 (6 bases each). This CDR3 comprises 15 residues. Trimming shortened V by 5 bases and J by 1 base, and 13 bases separated the two germline ends. Germline assignment: CDR1 SGHRS and CDR2 YFSETQ. The CDR3 DNA reads TGCGCCAGCAGGGAGGGGGATGTTGCCAAAAACATTCAGTACTTC. This translates into CASREGDVAKNIQYF.

The genes are TRBV5-1 and TRBJ2-3; D gene ambiguous. The germline gives CDR1 SGHRS, CDR2 YFSETQ. The CDR3 is 13 amino acids. Trimming stripped 1 base from V and 5 bases from J, with 8 bases between. DNA for the CDR3: TGCGCCAGCAGCTTGATCCCCCTAGATACGCAGTATTTT. Translation: CASSLIPLDTQYF.

The chain joins TRBV4-2 to TRBJ2-7; no clear D. Per germline, CDR1 LGHNA and CDR2 YNFKEQ. V lost 0 bases to trimming and J lost 2 bases, with 8 bases between them. The CDR3 runs to 14 residues. In nucleotides, the CDR3 is TGTGCCAGCAGCCAAGAGTACAAAGCCTACGAGCAGTACTTC. Protein: CASSQEYKAYEQYF.

This chain uses TRBV27 with TRBJ2-2; possible D gene TRBD1, 6 bases. The CDR3 sequence is 16 residues long. Trimming removed 5 bases from V and 4 bases from J, with 17 bases in between. From germline, CDR1 is MNHEY and CDR2 SMNVEV (reference sequence). The chain's CDR3 is CASSPRKGVFTGELFF. Written as DNA, the CDR3 is TGTGCCAGCAGTCCCCGAAAGGGGGTATTCACCGGGGAGCTGTTTTTT.

This clonotype was counted many times. V is TRBV29-1 and J is TRBJ1-2; possible D gene TRBD1, 5 bases. V lost 5 bases and J 8 bases, leaving 12 bases between the germline ends. CDR1 SQVTM and CDR2 ANQGSEA come from the germline V gene. There are 11 residues in the CDR3. CDR3 in DNA: TGCAGCGTTAATTGGGGGGAGGGCTACACCTTC. It specifies CSVNWGEGYTF.

The chain links TRBV9 to TRBJ1-4, with D unresolved. The CDR3 spans 14 residues. The V gene lost 3 bases and the J gene lost 5 bases, with 11 bases spanning the gap. Germline V gene lookup returns CDR1 SGDLS and CDR2 YYNGEE. CDR3 loop: CASSADPLNEKLFF. CDR3 DNA: TGTGCCAGCAGCGCCGATCCCCTCAATGAAAAACTGTTTTTT.

This clonotype was detected many times. The V call is TRBV30, the J call TRBJ2-7; D is ambiguous. CDR3 size: 12 residues. CDR1 and CDR2 (germline): GTSNPN, SVGIG (reference sequence). The V gene lost 2 bases and the J gene lost 5 bases, with 10 bases spanning the gap. The CDR3 nucleotides are TGTGCCTGGAGTCTCCCCGGTGACGAGCAGTACTTC. This translates into CAWSLPGDEQYF.

This clonotype was recorded at least ten times. The V and J genes are TRBV12-3 or TRBV12-4 and TRBJ2-3; D gene uncertain. Trimming stripped 5 bases from V and 4 bases from J, with 19 bases between. The CDR3 length is 16 residues. In DNA form, the CDR3 reads TGTGCCAGCAGTAATACTGGCAGAGATACCTCAGATACGCAGTATTTT. Amino acid sequence: CASSNTGRDTSDTQYF.

This clonotype was observed a few times. The rearrangement uses TRBV7-8 and TRBJ1-5; D is ambiguous. This CDR3 region has 13 residues. Germline V gives CDR1 SGHVS, CDR2 FQNEAQ. Trimming took 4 bases from V and 3 from J, leaving 7 bases between them. The CDR3, as DNA: TGTGCCAGCAGCTATAGTCCCAATCAGCCCCAGCATTTT. Its translation is CASSYSPNQPQHF.

In its sample, this clonotype was seen many times. CDR3 in DNA: TGTGCCAGCAGCTTATGGCCTGAGCAGTTCTTC. Translating gives CASSLWPEQFF. This chain links TRBV11-2 with TRBJ2-1; D remains ambiguous. V lost 2 bases to trimming and J lost 9 bases, with 5 bases between them. The germline gives CDR1 SGHAT, CDR2 FQNNGV. This CDR3 spans 11 amino acids.

This clonotype was recorded a few times. This chain uses TRBV4-1 with TRBJ2-7, with unresolved D. The CDR3 is 13 residues long. V gave up 1 base and J gave up 3 bases, with 7 bases separating them. Germline V CDR1 and CDR2: MGHRA, YSYEKL. CDR3 amino acids: CASSQGILYEQYF. DNA of the CDR3: TGCGCCAGCAGCCAAGGGATCCTCTACGAGCAGTACTTC.

This clonotype was observed a handful of times. This chain links TRBV12-3 or TRBV12-4 with TRBJ2-7; 7 bases match TRBD1. Trimming at V came to 5 bases and at J to 4 bases, leaving 5 bases not matched to a gene. The CDR3 loop spans 13 amino acids. The CDR3 DNA reads TGTGCCAGCAGTCCGGGACAGAAGTACGAGCAGTACTTC. Its protein is CASSPGQKYEQYF.

This clonotype was observed a single time. This CDR3 reads CASSKNRDSSSYNSPLHF. The CDR3 DNA sequence: TGTGCCAGTAGTAAGAACCGGGACAGCAGCTCCTATAATTCACCCCTCCACTTT. The chain employs TRBV19 and TRBJ1-6; 7 bases agree with TRBD1. Germline CDR1 reads LNHDA; CDR2 reads SQIVND (reference sequence). V dropped 4 bases and J dropped 0; count of bases not matched to a gene: 9. The CDR3 extends over 18 amino acids.

This clonotype was found many times. V is TRBV29-1 and J is TRBJ2-3, with D possibly being TRBD1 (6 bases). The V and J ends lost 4 bases and 7 bases respectively, with 12 bases between them. Germline assignment: CDR1 SQVTM and CDR2 ANQGSEA. The CDR3 covers 12 residues. The CDR3 is CSVALTGYTQYF. The DNA for the CDR3 is TGCAGCGTTGCCCTAACAGGGTATACGCAGTATTTT.

The chain recombines TRBV6-2 or TRBV6-3 with TRBJ2-7, with D possibly matching TRBD2 (5 bases). Trimming left V 10 bases short and J 3 bases short, with 25 bases between. Germline V gene sequence: CDR1 MNHEY, CDR2 SVGEGT. This CDR3 region has 16 residues. The CDR3 spells CANSKTLRDYDYEQYF. CDR3 DNA: TGTGCCAACTCTAAAACTCTACGGGATTATGACTACGAGCAGTACTTC.